The clone carrying this T cell receptor (beta chain) was found many times. CDR1 is SGHRS and CDR2 is YFSETQ in the germline V gene. This CDR3 comprises 15 residues. With 0 bases clipped from V and 3 bases from J, the junction kept 2 bases outside the gene matches. This sample was included in a study of T cells in Graves' hyperthyroidism and ophthalmopathy. What was amplified from RNA transcripts were TCR beta CDR3 regions. The HTBI set primed first-round TCR CDR3 RT-PCR. Via MiXCR, TCRdb re-called the multiplex PCR reads, giving one row per CDR3 protein. This table has about 530,000 distinct CDR3 sequences, 17% appearing once.

The clonotype originates from a woman aged 18-29 years with Graves' ophthalmopathy. V and J are TRBV5-1 and TRBJ2-1; 8 bases are a match to TRBD2. The sequenced sample was blood. The DNA for the CDR3 is TGCGCCAGCAGCTTGGGTAGCGGGAACTACAATGAGCAGTTCTTC. This translates into CASSLGSGNYNEQFF. Using reference TRBV5-1 and TRBJ2-1 for the parts outside the CDR3, the full variable domain is KAGVTQTPRYLIKTRGQQVTLSCSPISGHRSVSWYQQTPGQGLQFLFEYFSETQRNKGNFPGRFSGRQFSNSRSEMNVSTLELGDSALYLCASSLGSGNYNEQFFGPGTRLTVL.